This entry features one T cell receptor (beta chain) sequence. Its antigen is unknown. No base quality values were provided; no much bigger clone lies one nucleotide off. Spanning cysteine to phenylalanine, the CDR3 consists of 15 amino acids. Here the CDR3 DNA is all that survives: 45 bases in frame from base 1. According to the germline V gene, CDR1 reads MNHNS and CDR2 reads SASEGT. Relative to germline, V is missing 7 bases and J is missing 7 bases, with 16 bases of the junction outside any gene match. The sample is drawn from a study of T cell changes during pregnancy in multiple sclerosis (dated by TCRdb to about 2019). Describing the broader study: In women with multiple sclerosis, the researchers looked at how the T cell repertoire shifted as pregnancy progressed.

Library generation was performed with the immunoSEQ multiplex PCR assay. TCRdb stores this immuneACCESS table with in-frame sequences only. Part of the clones is absent; in the studies checked, under half of the shortfall reflects unresolved V genes, and no reason is known for the rest. This sample comprises more than 15,000 clones, roughly 81% of them detected only once. The top ten clones comprise 9% to 10% of the sample. The chain is assembled from TRBV6-1 and TRBJ2-7; the central 7 bases match TRBD1. This receptor was taken from a female donor in good health, enrolled as a control in a pregnancy study. Here the sequenced sample was CD8+ T cells from peripheral blood mononuclear cells, taken in the second trimester of pregnancy. Read as DNA, the sequence is TGTGCCAGCACTCAAGGGGGCGTTGGTTTAGGGGAGCAGTACTTC. This is translated as CASTQGGVGLGEQYF.